What follows are 19 T cell receptor beta chains derived from one specimen sequenced in a study of shared clonotypes between healthy human individuals. Assay: immunoSEQ multiplex PCR; the TCRdb copy retains only in-frame clones and omits some. Altogether under 1,900,000 clones are present, 97% to 99% being singletons, with the ten largest covering 0.36%. Sequencing was carried out using naive CD4+ T cells sorted from blood. Subset here: CD45RA+ positively selected. The receptors were gathered from a man between 25 and 39 years old in good health.

V gene TRBV28 combines with J gene TRBJ1-2; 7 bases map to TRBD1. With V trimmed by 10 bases and J by 1 base, 9 bases remained unmatched. CDR1 is MDHEN and CDR2 is SYDVKM in the germline V gene. The CDR3 runs 14 residues. The CDR3 protein is CATLRQGGNYGYTF. In nucleotides, the CDR3 is TGTGCCACCCTCCGACAGGGCGGTAACTATGGCTACACCTTC.

V and J are TRBV6-5 and TRBJ2-1; weak D call: TRBD1 (6 bases). V lost 1 base and J lost 9, with 19 bases in between. CDR1 and CDR2 from the germline V gene are MNHEY and SVGAGI. There are 16 residues in the CDR3. The CDR3 nucleotides are TGTGCCAGCAGTTACTGGACCAGGGGAGTTCCAGGTGAGCAGTTCTTC. Its protein product is CASSYWTRGVPGEQFF.

This chain links TRBV18 with TRBJ2-1; no clear D. The germline V gene has CDR1 KGHSH and CDR2 LQKENI. The CDR3 spans 13 residues. V lost 6 bases, J lost 4 bases, and 10 bases lay in between. The CDR3 coding sequence is TGTGCCAGCTCTGTGGGCTTATACAATGAGCAGTTCTTC. This encodes CASSVGLYNEQFF. Full variable domain (missing parts from reference TRBV18 and TRBJ2-1): NAGVMQNPRHLVRRRGQEARLRCSPMKGHSHVYWYRQLPEEGLKFMVYLQKENIIDESGMPKERFSAEFPKEGPSILRIQQVVRGDSAAYFCASSVGLYNEQFFGPGTRLTVL.

Points on this clone: Compared with germline, one end of the junction differs, possibly owing to a read error. The chain uses TRBV28 and TRBJ2-5, with D maybe TRBD1 (6 bases). Germline CDR1 and CDR2: MDHEN and SYDVKM. The CDR3 extends over 13 amino acids. Written as DNA, the CDR3 is TGTGCCAGCTACAGGGCCGTGGGAGAGGCCCAGTACTTC. This codes for CASYRAVGEAQYF. Based on the CDR3 plus reference TRBV28 and TRBJ2-5, the full variable domain is DVKVTQSSRYLVKRTGEKVFLECVQDMDHENMFWYRQDPGLGLRLIYFSYDVKMKEKGDIPEGYSVSREKKERFSLILESASTNQTSMYLCASYRAVGEAQYFGPGTRLLVL.

The chain couples TRBV21-1 to TRBJ2-1. TRBV21-1 is a pseudogene locus. The CDR3 is 13 residues long. CDR3 sequence reads: CASSPTGRAGQFF. CDR3 DNA sequence: TGTGCCAGCAGCCCGACAGGGAGGGCCGGGCAGTTCTTC.

The table lists this clone with a count of one. The chain employs TRBV5-1 and TRBJ1-4; D perhaps matches TRBD1 (6 bases). The CDR3 contains 15 residues. With 2 bases removed from V and 0 bases from J, the gap between germline ends came to 8 bases. CDR1 and CDR2 from the germline V gene are SGHRS and YFSETQ. CDR3 bases: TGCGCCAGCAGCTTCAGGGGCGCAACTAATGAAAAACTGTTTTTT. This sequence encodes CASSFRGATNEKLFF.

The rearrangement uses TRBV30 and TRBJ1-2; D remains unclear. The CDR3 is 12 residues long. Trimming took off 2 bases at V and 3 bases at J, with 7 bases between the two ends. CDR1 is GTSNPN, CDR2 SVGIG, per germline (reference sequence). CDR3 coding DNA: TGTGCCTGGAGTTGGGCGGACTATGGCTACACCTTC. As protein: CAWSWADYGYTF.

V gene TRBV10-3 combines with J gene TRBJ2-7, with D unclear. CDR1 and CDR2 (germline): ENHRY, SYGVKD. The CDR3 spans 14 residues. The germline V and J ends were trimmed by 0 bases and 2 bases, with 8 bases remaining between them. The DNA of the CDR3 is TGTGCCATCAGTGAGTCTGGTGCCACCTACGAGCAGTACTTC. Protein product: CAISESGATYEQYF.

V is TRBV5-1 and J is TRBJ2-3; TRBD2 matches 15 bases. The CDR3 runs to 19 residues. V was clipped by 4 bases and J by 6 bases; unmatched bases: 15. CDR1 is SGHRS, CDR2 YFSETQ, per germline. CDR3 protein: CASSRLAGTSGRRLDTQYF. The CDR3 DNA reads TGCGCCAGCAGCCGCCTCGCAGGGACTAGCGGGAGGAGGTTGGATACGCAGTATTTT.

This clone was picked up one time. The chain carries TRBV11-2 and TRBJ1-2, with D perhaps TRBD1 (6 bases). Germline values: CDR1 SGHAT, CDR2 FQNNGV. The CDR3 extends over 13 amino acids. V dropped 4 bases and J dropped 2 bases, with 8 bases sitting between them. The CDR3 nucleotides read TGTGCCAGCAGCTACCAGGGGAACTATGGCTACACCTTC. It codes for CASSYQGNYGYTF.

The rearrangement joins TRBV15 to TRBJ2-2, with TRBD1 identical over 7 bases. Trimming cost V 5 bases and J 6 bases; bases outside gene matches: 6. The CDR3 consists of 14 residues. The germline CDR1 and CDR2 sequences are LNHNV and YYDKDF (reference sequence). Here the CDR3 reads CATSAGTEAGELFF. The CDR3 bases are TGTGCCACCAGCGCCGGGACAGAGGCCGGGGAGCTGTTTTTT. Using reference TRBV15 and TRBJ2-2 for the parts outside the CDR3, the full variable domain is DAMVIQNPRYQVTQFGKPVTLSCSQTLNHNVMYWYQQKSSQAPKLLFHYYDKDFNNEADTPDNFQSRRPNTSFCFLDIRSPGLGDTAMYLCATSAGTEAGELFFGEGSRLTVL.

Only one count was recorded for this clone. The CDR3 DNA follows: TGTGCCAGCAGTTTAGGACCCCCCCACGAGCAGTACTTC. Its protein product is CASSLGPPHEQYF. The V gene is TRBV27, the J gene TRBJ2-7, with D hard to call. Between the trimmed V and J ends, which lost 2 bases and 5 bases, there was a span of 10 bases. Germline lookup yields CDR1 MNHEY and CDR2 SMNVEV (reference sequence). The CDR3 length is 13 residues.

This clone was seen a single time. J is TRBJ2-7 and V is TRBV27, with 7 nucleotides matching TRBD1. Per the germline V gene, CDR1 is MNHEY and CDR2 is SMNVEV (reference sequence). The CDR3 totals 14 residues. The V gene end was trimmed by 5 bases and the J gene end by 4 bases; junction bases not matched to a gene: 8. CDR3: CASSTTGWGYEQYF. The CDR3 DNA is TGTGCCAGCAGTACGACAGGGTGGGGTTACGAGCAGTACTTC.

CDR3: CASSLPGPNEKLFF. For the CDR3, the DNA is TGTGCCAGCAGCTTGCCGGGACCCAATGAAAAACTGTTTTTT. The chain uses TRBV5-5 and TRBJ1-4; TRBD1 is a possible D gene (5 bases). V was shortened by 1 base and J by 5 bases, with 9 bases between the two germline ends. The length of the CDR3 is 14 residues. Germline loops: CDR1 SGHKS, CDR2 YYEKEE (reference sequence).

The gene calls are TRBV6-5 and TRBJ1-1; a weak D match, TRBD1 (6 bases). V was trimmed by 0 bases and J by 11 bases, leaving 13 bases between them. Germline-derived CDR1 and CDR2 are MNHEY and SVGAGI. The CDR3 covers 13 residues. The CDR3 loop reads CASSYSIQGTAFF. The CDR3 DNA reads TGTGCCAGCAGTTACTCGATTCAGGGGACCGCTTTCTTT.

The V and J genes are TRBV11-2 and TRBJ2-1; 12 bases map to TRBD2. V trimming: 3 bases; J trimming: 9 bases; junction bases outside the gene matches: 6. The CDR3 contains 15 residues. Germline loops: CDR1 SGHAT, CDR2 FQNNGV. The CDR3 protein is CASSFLAGGMGEQFF. The DNA for the CDR3 is TGTGCCAGCAGCTTTCTAGCGGGAGGGATGGGTGAGCAGTTCTTC.

The V call is TRBV16, the J call TRBJ1-5; D unresolved. The CDR3 has 14 amino acids. Germline loops: CDR1 KGHSY, CDR2 FQNENV. The ends were cut back, 6 bases at V and 6 bases at J, with 15 bases in the middle. The CDR3 spells CASSQAYEGQPQHF. The CDR3, as DNA: TGTGCCAGCAGTCAAGCCTACGAAGGTCAGCCCCAGCATTTT.

The chain employs TRBV9 and TRBJ2-5; 8 bases map to TRBD2. The CDR3 contains 17 residues. Germline V lookup: CDR1 SGDLS, CDR2 YYNGEE. J lost 1 base, V lost 0 bases, and 8 bases had no gene match. This chain's CDR3 is CASSVGVSGASQETQYF. DNA of the CDR3: TGTGCCAGCAGCGTAGGGGTTAGCGGGGCCTCCCAAGAGACCCAGTACTTC.

The V call is TRBV30, the J call TRBJ1-1; D uncertain. CDR1 is GTSNPN, CDR2 SVGIG, per germline (reference sequence). The CDR3 has 10 amino acids. V dropped 0 bases and J dropped 7 bases, with 3 bases sitting between them. CDR3: CAWSVLEAFF. In DNA form, the CDR3 reads TGTGCCTGGAGTGTACTTGAAGCTTTCTTT.